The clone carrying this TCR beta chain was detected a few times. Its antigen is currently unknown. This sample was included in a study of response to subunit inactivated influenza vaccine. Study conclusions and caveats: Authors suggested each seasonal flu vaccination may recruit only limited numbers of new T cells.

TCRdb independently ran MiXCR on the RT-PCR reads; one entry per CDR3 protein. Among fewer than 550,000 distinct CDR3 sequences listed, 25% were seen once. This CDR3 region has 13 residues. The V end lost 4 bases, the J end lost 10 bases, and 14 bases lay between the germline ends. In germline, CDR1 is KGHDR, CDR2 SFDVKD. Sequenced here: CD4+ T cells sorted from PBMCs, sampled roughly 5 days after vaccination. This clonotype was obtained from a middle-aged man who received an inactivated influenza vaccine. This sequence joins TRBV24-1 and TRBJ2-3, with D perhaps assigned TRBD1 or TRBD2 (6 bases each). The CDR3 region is CATSDPGAGPQYF. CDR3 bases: TGTGCCACCAGTGACCCGGGGGCCGGTCCGCAGTATTTT.